Following are 20 T cell receptor beta chains from one sample sequenced in a study of cytomegalovirus exposure and HLA in healthy donors. This PCR relied on a set of 60 Vbeta primers and 13 Jbeta primers. Clones were sequenced by immunoSEQ multiplex PCR, and TCRdb holds only the in-frame ones, with some missing. The table shows roughly 150,000 clones, with almost 85% occurring only once. Source material: PBMCs. The receptors here all came from a man under 40 in good health and CMV-seropositive.

The chain couples TRBV5-1 to TRBJ2-7; TRBD1 is a possible D gene (6 bases). Trimming removed 0 bases at V and 1 base at J, with 17 bases between. Germline V CDR1 and CDR2: SGHRS, YFSETQ. The CDR3 contains 17 residues. The chain's CDR3 is CASSLESWGRGSYEQYF. In DNA form, the CDR3 reads TGCGCCAGCAGCTTGGAGAGCTGGGGGCGTGGGTCCTACGAGCAGTACTTC.

This chain uses TRBV27 with TRBJ2-5, with 9 bases aligning to TRBD2. The last part of the DNA fits TRBJ2-7 better; the J call may be wrong. Germline CDR1 MNHEY, CDR2 SMNVEV (reference sequence). This CDR3 region has 14 residues. The CDR3 loop reads CASSLAGGTYEQYF. The CDR3 nucleotides read TGTGCCAGCAGTTTAGCGGGGGGGACCTACGAGCAGTACTTC.

The chain is built from TRBV29-1 and TRBJ1-2; D is undetermined. V lost 6 bases and J 0 bases, leaving 8 bases between the germline ends. Germline V gene lookup returns CDR1 SQVTM and CDR2 ANQGSEA. The CDR3 sequence is 12 residues long. The CDR3 coding sequence is TGCAGCGTCGCAGGTTCTAACTATGGCTACACCTTC. Its translation is CSVAGSNYGYTF.

Worth noting for this clone: Other nucleotide sequences from this sample produce the same CDR3. V gene TRBV5-6 combines with J gene TRBJ1-2; 8 nucleotides align to TRBD1. J gave up 4 bases and V 2 bases, and 7 bases lay outside the gene matches. Germline CDR1 and CDR2: SGHDT and YYEEEE. The CDR3 runs to 15 residues. The CDR3: CASSFTGQESYGYTF. For the CDR3, the DNA is TGTGCCAGCAGCTTCACGGGACAGGAAAGCTATGGCTACACCTTC.

The genes are TRBV28 and TRBJ1-2; D call uncertain. V lost 2 bases and J lost 2, with 9 bases in between. Germline CDR1 MDHEN, CDR2 SYDVKM. The CDR3 length is 14 residues. The CDR3 here is CASSLLRGNYGYTF. As DNA, the CDR3 is TGTGCCAGCAGTTTACTGCGCGGGAACTATGGCTACACCTTC.

This sequence joins TRBV25-1 and TRBJ2-1; D might be TRBD1 (5 bases). V was pared by 7 bases and J by 7 bases, with 8 bases between. The germline V gene encodes CDR1 MGHDK and CDR2 SYGVNS. The CDR3 has 11 residues. The DNA for the CDR3 is TGTGCCAGCAAAGCAGGGAATGAGCAGTTCTTC. Protein: CASKAGNEQFF. Combining the CDR3 with reference TRBV25-1 and TRBJ2-1 gives the whole variable domain EADIYQTPRYLVIGTGKKITLECSQTMGHDKMYWYQQDPGMELHLIHYSYGVNSTEKGDLSSESTVSRIRTEHFPLTLESARPSHTSQYLCASKAGNEQFFGPGTRLTVL.

The rearrangement uses TRBV9 and TRBJ2-3, with TRBD2 matching over 13 bases. The CDR3 covers 16 residues. Trimming removed 3 bases from V and 5 bases from J; junction bases left unmatched: 6. From germline, CDR1 is SGDLS and CDR2 YYNGEE. The CDR3 DNA reads TGTGCCAGCAGCGGAGGACTAGCGGGAGCGGGAGATACGCAGTATTTT. It is translated as CASSGGLAGAGDTQYF.

This chain uses TRBV9 with TRBJ2-1; TRBD1 matches 9 bases. Per germline, CDR1 SGDLS and CDR2 YYNGEE. The CDR3 covers 15 residues. The V gene end was trimmed by 3 bases and the J gene end by 4 bases; junction bases not matched to a gene: 5. CDR3 sequence: CASSDRDRVYNEQFF. The CDR3 nucleotides read TGTGCCAGCAGCGACCGGGACAGGGTTTACAATGAGCAGTTCTTC.

The chain couples TRBV7-2 to TRBJ2-2, with D tentatively TRBD1 (6 bases). In germline, CDR1 is SGHTA, CDR2 FQGNSA. This CDR3 has 14 amino acids. Between the trimmed V and J ends, which lost 5 bases and 2 bases, there was a span of 9 bases. As DNA, the CDR3 is TGTGCCAGCAGCCGGACAGCCAACACCGGGGAGCTGTTTTTT. Residues: CASSRTANTGELFF.

V is TRBV6-5 and J is TRBJ2-5; D uncertain. The V end was cut by 6 bases, the J end by 5 bases, with 7 bases between. Germline assignment: CDR1 MNHEY and CDR2 SVGAGI. CDR3 size: 11 residues. The CDR3: CASRIMETQYF. The CDR3 DNA follows: TGTGCCAGCAGAATTATGGAGACCCAGTACTTC.

The chain joins TRBV5-6 to TRBJ1-5, with D tentatively TRBD1 (6 bases). The CDR3 is 19 amino acids. The germline V gene encodes CDR1 SGHDT and CDR2 YYEEEE. Trimming pared 2 bases from V and 3 bases from J, leaving 24 bases between. The DNA of the CDR3 is TGTGCCAGCAGCTTCACGGGACAATCGTTTTCTATAGCCAATCAGCCCCAGCATTTT. Its translation is CASSFTGQSFSIANQPQHF.

V gene TRBV6-1 combines with J gene TRBJ2-7; D remains unclear. CDR3 length: 15 residues. Between the trimmed V and J ends, which lost 4 bases and 3 bases, there was a span of 16 bases. Germline values: CDR1 MNHNS, CDR2 SASEGT. Here the CDR3 DNA reads TGTGCCAGCAGTGGGCCCCAGGCCCGCCGCTACGAGCAGTACTTC. Protein: CASSGPQARRYEQYF.

The DNA of the CDR3 is TGTGCCAGCACAGGGCTAGCGGGAGGGCTAGGGACAGATACGCAGTATTTT. It codes for CASTGLAGGLGTDTQYF. J is TRBJ2-3 and V is TRBV2, with 12 bases aligning to TRBD2. The CDR3 is made up of 17 amino acids. Trimming cost V 7 bases and J 3 bases; bases outside gene matches: 11. CDR1 and CDR2 from the germline V gene are SNHLY and FYNNEI.

The chain is built from TRBV30 and TRBJ1-1; 8 bases are a match to TRBD1. V lost 3 bases, J lost 2 bases, and 2 bases stayed unmatched. This CDR3 comprises 13 residues. Per the germline V gene, CDR1 is GTSNPN and CDR2 is SVGIG (reference sequence). In DNA, the CDR3 is TGTGCCTGGAGGCAGGGGGCCAACACTGAAGCTTTCTTT. Encoded protein: CAWRQGANTEAFF.

The chain carries TRBV11-2 and TRBJ2-7; 9 positions match TRBD1. V was clipped by 6 bases and J by 5 bases; unmatched bases: 8. Germline CDR1 SGHAT, CDR2 FQNNGV. CDR3 size: 14 residues. CDR3 DNA sequence: TGTGCCAGCAGATGGGGACAGGGAGTAGACGAGCAGTACTTC. Protein sequence: CASRWGQGVDEQYF.

V and J are TRBV28 and TRBJ1-1; the D gene is possibly TRBD1 (5 bases). Germline values: CDR1 MDHEN, CDR2 SYDVKM. The CDR3 spans 14 residues. Trimming took off 5 bases at V and 4 bases at J, with 14 bases between the two ends. This CDR3 is CASSTQLGGTEAFF. CDR3 DNA: TGTGCCAGCAGTACACAATTGGGGGGCACTGAAGCTTTCTTT.

This clone was observed a single time. V is TRBV19 and J is TRBJ1-1, with TRBD1 matching over 7 bases. The length of the CDR3 is 14 residues. Losses at the gene ends were 5 bases for V and 1 base for J; bases not matched to a gene: 4. Germline V CDR1 and CDR2: LNHDA, SQIVND (reference sequence). CDR3 amino acids: CASSPGTANTEAFF. CDR3 in DNA: TGTGCCAGTAGTCCAGGGACAGCGAACACTGAAGCTTTCTTT. The full variable domain, its missing parts supplied by reference TRBV19 and TRBJ1-1, is DGGITQSPKYLFRKEGQNVTLSCEQNLNHDAMYWYRQDPGQGLRLIYYSQIVNDFQKGDIAEGYSVSREKKESFPLTVTSAQKNPTAFYLCASSPGTANTEAFFGQGTRLTVV.

The chain joins TRBV19 to TRBJ1-2; no firm D call. Trimming removed 3 bases from V and 6 bases from J, with 20 bases in between. Germline V CDR1 and CDR2: LNHDA, SQIVND (reference sequence). The CDR3 is 16 residues long. CDR3: CASSMEGFQSEDGYTF. The CDR3 DNA reads TGTGCCAGTAGTATGGAGGGTTTTCAATCTGAGGATGGCTACACCTTC.

The V call is TRBV19, the J call TRBJ2-5, with D possibly being TRBD1 (6 bases). The J call may be incorrect, as the DNA end agrees better with TRBJ2-7. The CDR3 extends over 14 amino acids. Germline loops: CDR1 LNHDA, CDR2 SQIVND (reference sequence). The CDR3 spells CASSDRNLRDEQYF. The CDR3 bases are TGTGCCAGTAGCGACAGGAATCTGAGGGACGAGCAGTACTTC.

This chain links TRBV30 with TRBJ2-5; unclear D gene. The CDR3 is made up of 12 amino acids. Germline assignment: CDR1 GTSNPN and CDR2 SVGIG (reference sequence). Trimming shortened V by 2 bases and J by 2 bases, and 6 bases separated the two germline ends. CDR3 sequence reads: CAWSPRQETQYF. CDR3 DNA: TGTGCCTGGAGTCCCCGGCAAGAGACCCAGTACTTC. Full variable domain (remainder filled in from reference TRBV30 and TRBJ2-5): SQTIHQWPATLVQPVGSPLSLECTVEGTSNPNLYWYRQAAGRGLQLLFYSVGIGQISSEVPQNLSASRPQDRQFILSSKKLLLSDSGFYLCAWSPRQETQYFGPGTRLLVL.